This entry lists 5 T cell receptor beta chains sequenced from one sample in a study of blood T cell repertoires in COVID-19. Sequencing used immunoSEQ multiplex PCR; TCRdb keeps in-frame clones, though not all of them. The sample yields 90,000 or so clones, about 89% seen once. Sequenced input: peripheral blood. Receptors were obtained from a human donor with active COVID-19. The donor label of this sample is uncertain.

This chain uses TRBV7-4 with TRBJ2-2; D is unclear. V was shortened by 3 bases and J by 2 bases, with 16 bases between the two germline ends. This CDR3 region has 17 residues. CDR1 is SGHVT and CDR2 is SQSDAQ in the germline V gene. CDR3 in DNA: TGTGCCAGCAGCTTCGCGAAGCTAACCCCCAACACCGGGGAGCTGTTTTTT. Translated: CASSFAKLTPNTGELFF. Full variable domain (outside the CDR3, taken from reference TRBV7-4 and TRBJ2-2): GAGVSQSPRYKVAKRGRDVALRCDSISGHVTLYWYRQTLGQGSEVLTYSQSDAQRDKSGRPSGRFSAERPERSVSTLKIQRTEQGDSAVYLCASSFAKLTPNTGELFFGEGSRLTVL.

The rearrangement joins TRBV4-1 to TRBJ2-7, with a possible D match to TRBD2 (7 bases). Germline V lookup: CDR1 MGHRA, CDR2 YSYEKL. Trimming left V 1 base short and J 0 bases short, with 10 bases between. CDR3 length: 15 residues. CDR3 sequence reads: CASSQGGGSSYEQYF. CDR3 nucleotide sequence: TGCGCCAGCAGCCAAGGCGGGGGCAGCTCCTACGAGCAGTACTTC.

The V gene is TRBV5-1, the J gene TRBJ2-7, with 10 nucleotides matching TRBD1. Per the germline V gene, CDR1 is SGHRS and CDR2 is YFSETQ. The ends lost 1 base at V and 3 bases at J; junction bases unmatched: 13. The CDR3 is made up of 18 amino acids. DNA for the CDR3: TGCGCCAGCAGCTTGCGAGCTTCGGGACAGGGGACCTTCTACGAGCAGTACTTC. It yields the protein CASSLRASGQGTFYEQYF.

The sample holds one count of this clone. The chain is built from TRBV5-6 and TRBJ2-5; D call uncertain. V dropped 0 bases and J dropped 5 bases, with 17 bases sitting between them. Germline loops: CDR1 SGHDT, CDR2 YYEEEE. The CDR3 spans 16 residues. CDR3 region: CASSLALGPMTETQYF. The CDR3 nucleotides are TGTGCCAGCAGCTTGGCGCTAGGCCCCATGACTGAGACCCAGTACTTC.

This clone turned up a few times. The V call is TRBV7-9, the J call TRBJ1-5; TRBD1 is a possible D gene (6 bases). The ends were cut back, 5 bases at V and 5 bases at J, with 16 bases in the middle. The CDR3 is 15 residues long. Germline V gene lookup returns CDR1 SEHNR and CDR2 FQNEAQ (reference sequence). CDR3 nucleotide sequence: TGTGCCAGCAGCCTAGATACAGGGTTCCATCAGCCCCAGCATTTT. Its protein is CASSLDTGFHQPQHF. Drawing the rest from reference TRBV7-9 and TRBJ1-5, the complete variable domain is DTGVSQNPRHKITKRGQNVTFRCDPISEHNRLYWYRQTLGQGPEFLTYFQNEAQLEKSRLLSDRFSAERPKGSFSTLEIQRTEQGDSAMYLCASSLDTGFHQPQHFGDGTRLSIL.